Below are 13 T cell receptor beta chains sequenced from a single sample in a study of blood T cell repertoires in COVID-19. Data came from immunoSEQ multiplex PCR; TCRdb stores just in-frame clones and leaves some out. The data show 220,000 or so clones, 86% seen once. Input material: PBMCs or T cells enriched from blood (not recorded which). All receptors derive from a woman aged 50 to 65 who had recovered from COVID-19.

CDR3 DNA: TGTGCCACCAGCAGTAATCTCCGGGACAGGGCCCCGAAGAGCTATGGCTACACCTTC. It yields the protein CATSSNLRDRAPKSYGYTF. The chain couples TRBV15 to TRBJ1-2; 9 bases align to TRBD1. Germline values: CDR1 LNHNV, CDR2 YYDKDF (reference sequence). CDR3 length equals 19 residues. The V segment lost 3 bases and the J segment 4 bases; nucleotides outside the gene matches: 18.

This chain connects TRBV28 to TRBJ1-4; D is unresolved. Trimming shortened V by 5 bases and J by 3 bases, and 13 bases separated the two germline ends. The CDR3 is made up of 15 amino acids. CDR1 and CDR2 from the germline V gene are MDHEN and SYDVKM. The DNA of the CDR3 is TGTGCCAGCAGTCCCGGAGGGCCAGCTAATGAAAAACTGTTTTTT. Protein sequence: CASSPGGPANEKLFF.

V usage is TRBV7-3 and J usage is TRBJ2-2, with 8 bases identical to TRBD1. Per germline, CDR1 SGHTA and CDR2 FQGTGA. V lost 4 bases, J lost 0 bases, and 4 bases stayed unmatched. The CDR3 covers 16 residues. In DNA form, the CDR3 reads TGTGCCAGCAGCTCTAAACAGGGGGCGAACACCGGGGAGCTGTTTTTT. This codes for CASSSKQGANTGELFF.

CDR3 DNA: TGTGCCAGCAGCTTATCGGGCAGGGTGGACTATGGCTACACCTTC. It codes for CASSLSGRVDYGYTF. V and J are TRBV7-9 and TRBJ1-2; tentatively, D is TRBD1 (5 bases). Deletions cut 2 bases from V and 3 bases from J, with 13 bases between. CDR3 size: 15 residues. The germline V gene has CDR1 SEHNR and CDR2 FQNEAQ (reference sequence).

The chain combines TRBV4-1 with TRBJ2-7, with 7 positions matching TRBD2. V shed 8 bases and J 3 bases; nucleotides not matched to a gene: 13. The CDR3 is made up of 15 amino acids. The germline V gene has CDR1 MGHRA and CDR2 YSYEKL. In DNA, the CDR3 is TGCGCCAGCGCCAGGGAGGGGACCGGCGGCTACGAGCAGTACTTC. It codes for CASAREGTGGYEQYF.

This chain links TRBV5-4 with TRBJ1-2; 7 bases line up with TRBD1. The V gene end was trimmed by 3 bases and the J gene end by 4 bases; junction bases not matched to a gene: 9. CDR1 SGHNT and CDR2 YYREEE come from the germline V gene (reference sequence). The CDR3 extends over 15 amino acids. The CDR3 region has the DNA TGTGCCAGCAGCTCCACCCGGGACAGACTCTATGGCTACACCTTC. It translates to CASSSTRDRLYGYTF. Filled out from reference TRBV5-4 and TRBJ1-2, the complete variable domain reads ETGVTQSPTHLIKTRGQQVTLRCSSQSGHNTVSWYQQALGQGPQFIFQYYREEENGRGNFPPRFSGLQFPNYSSELNVNALELDDSALYLCASSSTRDRLYGYTFGSGTRLTVV.

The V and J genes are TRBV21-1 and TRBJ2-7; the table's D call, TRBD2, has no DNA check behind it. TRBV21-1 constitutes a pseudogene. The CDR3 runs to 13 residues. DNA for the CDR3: TGTGCCAGCAGCAACTTGCGCGCCTACGAGCAGTACTTC. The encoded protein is CASSNLRAYEQYF.

In DNA, the CDR3 is TGTGCCAGCAGTAACCTCCGAGGTTCCCGCCGGACAGCCGTCTCTGGAAACACCATATATTTT. Amino acid sequence: CASSNLRGSRRTAVSGNTIYF. The gene calls are TRBV3-1 (or the pseudogene TRBV3-2) and TRBJ1-3; possible D gene TRBD1, 6 bases. CDR1 is LGHDT and CDR2 is YNNKEL in the germline V gene (reference sequence). The CDR3 contains 21 residues. V was cut by 6 bases and J by 0 bases, with 30 bases left in between.

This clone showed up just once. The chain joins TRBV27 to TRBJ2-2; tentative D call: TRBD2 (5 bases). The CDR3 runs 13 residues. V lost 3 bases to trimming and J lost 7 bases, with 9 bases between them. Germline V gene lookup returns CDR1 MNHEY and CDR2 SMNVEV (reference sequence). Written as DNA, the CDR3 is TGTGCCAGCAGTTTTTTGACTAACGGGGAGCTGTTTTTT. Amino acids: CASSFLTNGELFF.

CDR3 region: CASARQGARETQYF. The CDR3 DNA sequence: TGTGCCAGCGCCAGACAGGGGGCGCGGGAGACCCAGTACTTC. V is TRBV2 and J is TRBJ2-5; 10 bases agree with TRBD1. Germline V CDR1 and CDR2: SNHLY, FYNNEI. J was trimmed by 5 bases and V by 8 bases; bases with no gene match: 8. The CDR3 contains 14 residues.

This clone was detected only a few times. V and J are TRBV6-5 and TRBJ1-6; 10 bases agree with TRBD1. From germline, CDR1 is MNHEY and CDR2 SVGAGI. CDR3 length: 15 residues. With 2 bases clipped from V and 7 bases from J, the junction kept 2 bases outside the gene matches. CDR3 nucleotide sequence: TGTGCCAGCAGTTACCAGACAGGGGGCAATTCACCCCTCCACTTT. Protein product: CASSYQTGGNSPLHF.

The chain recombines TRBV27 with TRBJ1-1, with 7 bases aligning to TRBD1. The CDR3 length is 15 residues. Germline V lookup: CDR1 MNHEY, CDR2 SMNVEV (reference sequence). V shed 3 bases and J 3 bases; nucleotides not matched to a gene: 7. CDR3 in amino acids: CASSFGTDRDTEAFF. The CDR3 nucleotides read TGTGCCAGCAGTTTCGGGACAGACAGGGACACTGAAGCTTTCTTT.

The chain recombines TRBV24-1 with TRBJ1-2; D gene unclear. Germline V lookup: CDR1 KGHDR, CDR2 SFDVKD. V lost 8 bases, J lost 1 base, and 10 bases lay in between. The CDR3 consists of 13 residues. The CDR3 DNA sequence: TGTGCCACCAACTGGGCAGGTAACTATGGCTACACCTTC. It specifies CATNWAGNYGYTF.